A selection of T cell receptor beta chains follows, all from one sample in a study of response to subunit inactivated influenza vaccine. One entry per CDR3 protein results from TCRdb running MiXCR on the RT-PCR reads. The table has 450,000 to 550,000 distinct CDR3 sequences, 25% seen once; the top ten hold less than 2.5%. This specimen was CD4+ T cells sorted from PBMCs, taken more than 4 days after vaccination. These receptor sequences come from a man aged 50 to 60 who received an inactivated influenza vaccine. CDR3s include the opening cysteine and the closing phenylalanine or tryptophan. D genes are given only for firm matches. Clone size is given for some rows only: seen once, a few or many times, or a class if the clone is expanded.

clone size	V gene	J gene	D gene	CDR3 protein	CDR3 DNA
few	TRBV12-3/TRBV12-4	TRBJ2-5	TRBD2	CASSQQSGRGKETQYF	TGTGCCAGCAGCCAGCAAAGCGGGAGAGGTAAAGAGACCCAGTACTTC
NA	TRBV20-1	TRBJ1-1	NA	CSARKDMNTEAFF	TGCAGTGCTAGAAAGGATATGAACACTGAAGCTTTCTTT
NA	TRBV12-3/TRBV12-4	TRBJ1-3	NA	CASSQGNGNTIYF	TGTGCCAGCAGTCAGGGGAATGGAAACACCATATATTTT
NA	TRBV10-3	TRBJ1-4	TRBD1	CAIRAGTGEEKLFF	TGTGCCATCAGAGCCGGGACAGGGGAAGAAAAACTGTTTTTT
few	TRBV12-3/TRBV12-4	TRBJ1-2	NA	CASRPGGIYGYTF	TGTGCCAGCCGCCCTGGGGGGATCTATGGCTACACCTTC
NA	TRBV6-5	TRBJ2-7	NA	CASSYNQGFHEQYF	TGTGCCAGCAGTTACAATCAGGGTTTCCACGAGCAGTACTTC
few	TRBV12-3/TRBV12-4	TRBJ1-1	NA	CASRLQRNTEAFF	TGTGCCAGCAGACTTCAAAGGAACACTGAAGCTTTCTTT
many	TRBV29-1	TRBJ2-7	NA	CSVSQRNSYEQYF	TGCAGCGTTAGTCAGCGGAATTCCTACGAGCAGTACTTC
NA	TRBV7-2	TRBJ2-6	NA	CASSLVLAYYGANVLTF	TGTGCCAGCAGCTTAGTACTAGCTTACTATGGGGCCAACGTCCTGACTTTC
NA	TRBV30	TRBJ2-3	NA	CAWSAGFTDTQYF	TGTGCCTGGAGTGCGGGGTTCACAGATACGCAGTATTTT
NA	TRBV28	TRBJ1-1	NA	CASIPTVGVGTEAFF	TGTGCCAGCATACCCACTGTCGGGGTCGGAACTGAAGCTTTCTTT
NA	TRBV10-3	TRBJ2-5	NA	CATGKETQYF	TGTGCCACCGGAAAAGAGACCCAGTACTTC
NA	TRBV7-3	TRBJ2-2	NA	CASSTQASRNTGELFF	TGTGCCAGCAGCACCCAGGCTAGCCGGAACACCGGGGAGCTGTTTTTT
few	TRBV28	TRBJ1-3	NA	CASSLGLSGNTIYF	TGTGCCAGCAGTTTGGGCCTCTCTGGAAACACCATATATTTT
NA	TRBV11-2	TRBJ2-7	NA	CASSLDLDRYREQYF	TGTGCCAGCAGCTTAGATCTAGACAGGTACCGCGAGCAGTACTTC
NA	TRBV12-3/TRBV12-4	TRBJ1-5	NA	CASSWTANQPQHF	TGTGCCAGCAGTTGGACAGCAAATCAGCCCCAGCATTTT
NA	TRBV20-1	TRBJ2-1	NA	CSARDSFAFYNEQFF	TGCAGTGCTAGAGATTCCTTTGCCTTCTACAATGAGCAGTTCTTC
few	TRBV12-3/TRBV12-4	TRBJ2-7	NA	CASSPTLYEQYF	TGTGCCAGCAGTCCTACACTGTACGAGCAGTACTTC
few	TRBV20-1	TRBJ2-6	NA	CSARWESGANVLTF	TGCAGTGCTAGGTGGGAGTCTGGGGCCAACGTCCTGACTTTC
few	TRBV20-1	TRBJ2-1	TRBD1	CSARGFGDRGGFWSAEQFF	TGCAGTGCTAGAGGCTTTGGGGACAGGGGGGGTTTTTGGTCGGCTGAGCAGTTCTTC
few	TRBV6-6	TRBJ2-2	TRBD1	CASTDRGTGELFF	TGTGCCAGCACAGACAGGGGCACCGGGGAGCTGTTTTTT
few	TRBV4-3	TRBJ2-7	NA	CASSQDWKFPYEQYF	TGCGCCAGCAGCCAAGATTGGAAATTTCCATACGAGCAGTACTTC
few	TRBV4-1	TRBJ2-3	NA	CASSQGGVRTDTQYF	TGCGCCAGCAGCCAAGGTGGGGTGAGGACAGATACGCAGTATTTT
few	TRBV9	TRBJ2-3	NA	CASSVVPHWGTDTQYF	TGTGCCAGCAGCGTAGTTCCCCATTGGGGGACAGATACGCAGTATTTT
few	TRBV5-1	TRBJ2-5	NA	CASTRGDFQETQYF	TGCGCCAGCACCCGTGGGGATTTCCAAGAGACCCAGTACTTC
few	TRBV20-1	TRBJ2-7	NA	CSSGEGSSYEQYF	TGCAGTTCTGGAGAAGGCAGTAGCTACGAGCAGTACTTC
NA	TRBV6-5	TRBJ2-6	NA	CASSSSAGANVLTF	TGTGCCAGCAGCTCCTCCGCGGGGGCCAACGTCCTGACTTTC
few	TRBV10-3	TRBJ1-4	NA	CAISERGINEKLFF	TGTGCCATCAGTGAAAGAGGGATAAATGAAAAACTGTTTTTT
once	TRBV10-3	TRBJ1-4	NA	CAISEGISTNEKLFF	TGTGCCATCAGTGAGGGGATATCAACTAATGAAAAACTGTTTTTT
NA	TRBV7-9	TRBJ2-2	NA	CASSALPGELFF	TGTGCCAGCAGCGCTCTCCCCGGGGAGCTGTTTTTT
NA	TRBV12-3/TRBV12-4	TRBJ2-5	NA	CASSFTSLGETQYF	TGTGCCAGCAGTTTTACCAGCCTCGGGGAGACCCAGTACTTC
NA	TRBV20-1	TRBJ1-4	NA	CSAREGAGEKLFF	TGCAGTGCTAGAGAGGGAGCGGGGGAAAAACTGTTTTTT
NA	TRBV15	TRBJ2-7	NA	CATSGGYSYEQYF	TGTGCCACCAGTGGCGGGTACTCCTACGAGCAGTACTTC
NA	TRBV20-1	TRBJ1-2	NA	CSARSGVGSSGYTF	TGCAGTGCTAGGTCCGGGGTGGGGAGCTCTGGCTACACCTTC
many	TRBV5-1	TRBJ2-1	NA	CASSTILDLEQFF	TGCGCCAGCAGCACTATACTAGATCTTGAGCAGTTCTTC
NA	TRBV4-2	TRBJ2-1	NA	CASSQDRDSRTFEQFF	TGTGCCAGCAGCCAAGATCGGGACTCACGAACGTTTGAGCAGTTCTTC
few	TRBV11-1	TRBJ2-3	TRBD1	CASSFTDRATDTQYF	TGTGCCAGCAGCTTTACCGACAGGGCCACAGATACGCAGTATTTT
NA	TRBV10-3	TRBJ2-7	NA	CAINGQSSYEQYF	TGTGCCATCAACGGACAGAGCTCCTACGAGCAGTACTTC
few	TRBV12-3/TRBV12-4	TRBJ1-2	NA	CASSSAPGFNYGYTF	TGTGCCAGCAGTTCCGCCCCAGGGTTTAACTATGGCTACACCTTC
NA	TRBV30	TRBJ2-3	NA	CAWRRQLSTDTQYF	TGTGCCTGGAGAAGGCAGCTTAGCACAGATACGCAGTATTTT
NA	TRBV28	TRBJ2-1	NA	CAGSYAPAYNEQFF	TGTGCCGGCAGCTATGCCCCCGCCTACAATGAGCAGTTCTTC
NA	TRBV12-3/TRBV12-4	TRBJ2-7	NA	CASSLNSAYEQYF	TGTGCCAGCAGTTTAAATTCGGCCTACGAGCAGTACTTC
few	TRBV4-3	TRBJ2-1	NA	CASSQVLDFYNEQFF	TGCGCCAGCAGCCAAGTCCTAGACTTTTACAATGAGCAGTTCTTC
many	TRBV12-3/TRBV12-4	TRBJ2-2	NA	CASVGGALNTGELFF	TGTGCCAGCGTTGGGGGGGCTTTGAACACCGGGGAGCTGTTTTTT
NA	TRBV2	TRBJ2-2	NA	CASRPLRNLELFF	TGTGCCAGCCGCCCCCTGCGTAACTTGGAGCTGTTTTTT
once	TRBV20-1	TRBJ2-3	TRBD2	CSATGSSGDLATQYF	TGCAGTGCTACTGGCTCTAGCGGGGACCTGGCTACGCAGTATTTT
once	TRBV4-3	TRBJ2-3	TRBD2	CASSQARTSADTQYF	TGCGCCAGCAGCCAAGCAAGGACTAGCGCAGATACGCAGTATTTT
many	TRBV10-3	TRBJ2-3	TRBD2	CAISPPGGAADTQYF	TGTGCCATCAGCCCCCCCGGGGGGGCGGCAGATACGCAGTATTTT
few	TRBV11-2	TRBJ2-3	NA	CASSLDGVYTDTQYF	TGTGCCAGCAGCTTAGATGGGGTGTACACAGATACGCAGTATTTT
NA	TRBV29-1	TRBJ2-5	NA	CSVERLVRETQYF	TGCAGCGTTGAAAGACTGGTCCGAGAGACCCAGTACTTC
few	TRBV4-2	TRBJ2-3	NA	CASSQGNRDTQYF	TGTGCCAGCAGCCAGGGTAACAGGGATACGCAGTATTTT
few	TRBV5-1	TRBJ2-4	NA	CASRGEVAKNIQYF	TGCGCCAGCAGGGGAGAAGTAGCCAAAAACATTCAGTACTTC
NA	TRBV6-2/TRBV6-3	TRBJ2-2	TRBD1	CASRSGTGVTGELFF	TGTGCCAGCAGATCCGGGACAGGGGTCACCGGGGAGCTGTTTTTT
NA	TRBV7-9	TRBJ1-2	TRBD1	CASREGQGGYTF	TGTGCCAGCAGAGAGGGACAGGGTGGCTACACCTTC
NA	TRBV28	TRBJ1-5	NA	CASITPQSNQPQHF	TGTGCCAGCATTACACCCCAAAGCAATCAGCCCCAGCATTTT
few	TRBV9	TRBJ2-5	TRBD2	CASSVGGSGIVETQYF	TGTGCCAGCAGCGTAGGAGGGAGCGGGATTGTCGAGACCCAGTACTTC
few	TRBV6-2/TRBV6-3	TRBJ2-1	NA	CASTDTRYEQFF	TGTGCCAGCACCGATACTAGATATGAGCAGTTCTTC
NA	TRBV20-1	TRBJ2-2	TRBD2	CSARRPGGTGELFF	TGCAGTGCTAGAAGGCCGGGGGGCACCGGGGAGCTGTTTTTT
NA	TRBV4-3	TRBJ2-5	NA	CASSQDYPRAGGETQYF	TGCGCCAGCAGCCAAGACTACCCCAGGGCCGGGGGTGAGACCCAGTACTTC